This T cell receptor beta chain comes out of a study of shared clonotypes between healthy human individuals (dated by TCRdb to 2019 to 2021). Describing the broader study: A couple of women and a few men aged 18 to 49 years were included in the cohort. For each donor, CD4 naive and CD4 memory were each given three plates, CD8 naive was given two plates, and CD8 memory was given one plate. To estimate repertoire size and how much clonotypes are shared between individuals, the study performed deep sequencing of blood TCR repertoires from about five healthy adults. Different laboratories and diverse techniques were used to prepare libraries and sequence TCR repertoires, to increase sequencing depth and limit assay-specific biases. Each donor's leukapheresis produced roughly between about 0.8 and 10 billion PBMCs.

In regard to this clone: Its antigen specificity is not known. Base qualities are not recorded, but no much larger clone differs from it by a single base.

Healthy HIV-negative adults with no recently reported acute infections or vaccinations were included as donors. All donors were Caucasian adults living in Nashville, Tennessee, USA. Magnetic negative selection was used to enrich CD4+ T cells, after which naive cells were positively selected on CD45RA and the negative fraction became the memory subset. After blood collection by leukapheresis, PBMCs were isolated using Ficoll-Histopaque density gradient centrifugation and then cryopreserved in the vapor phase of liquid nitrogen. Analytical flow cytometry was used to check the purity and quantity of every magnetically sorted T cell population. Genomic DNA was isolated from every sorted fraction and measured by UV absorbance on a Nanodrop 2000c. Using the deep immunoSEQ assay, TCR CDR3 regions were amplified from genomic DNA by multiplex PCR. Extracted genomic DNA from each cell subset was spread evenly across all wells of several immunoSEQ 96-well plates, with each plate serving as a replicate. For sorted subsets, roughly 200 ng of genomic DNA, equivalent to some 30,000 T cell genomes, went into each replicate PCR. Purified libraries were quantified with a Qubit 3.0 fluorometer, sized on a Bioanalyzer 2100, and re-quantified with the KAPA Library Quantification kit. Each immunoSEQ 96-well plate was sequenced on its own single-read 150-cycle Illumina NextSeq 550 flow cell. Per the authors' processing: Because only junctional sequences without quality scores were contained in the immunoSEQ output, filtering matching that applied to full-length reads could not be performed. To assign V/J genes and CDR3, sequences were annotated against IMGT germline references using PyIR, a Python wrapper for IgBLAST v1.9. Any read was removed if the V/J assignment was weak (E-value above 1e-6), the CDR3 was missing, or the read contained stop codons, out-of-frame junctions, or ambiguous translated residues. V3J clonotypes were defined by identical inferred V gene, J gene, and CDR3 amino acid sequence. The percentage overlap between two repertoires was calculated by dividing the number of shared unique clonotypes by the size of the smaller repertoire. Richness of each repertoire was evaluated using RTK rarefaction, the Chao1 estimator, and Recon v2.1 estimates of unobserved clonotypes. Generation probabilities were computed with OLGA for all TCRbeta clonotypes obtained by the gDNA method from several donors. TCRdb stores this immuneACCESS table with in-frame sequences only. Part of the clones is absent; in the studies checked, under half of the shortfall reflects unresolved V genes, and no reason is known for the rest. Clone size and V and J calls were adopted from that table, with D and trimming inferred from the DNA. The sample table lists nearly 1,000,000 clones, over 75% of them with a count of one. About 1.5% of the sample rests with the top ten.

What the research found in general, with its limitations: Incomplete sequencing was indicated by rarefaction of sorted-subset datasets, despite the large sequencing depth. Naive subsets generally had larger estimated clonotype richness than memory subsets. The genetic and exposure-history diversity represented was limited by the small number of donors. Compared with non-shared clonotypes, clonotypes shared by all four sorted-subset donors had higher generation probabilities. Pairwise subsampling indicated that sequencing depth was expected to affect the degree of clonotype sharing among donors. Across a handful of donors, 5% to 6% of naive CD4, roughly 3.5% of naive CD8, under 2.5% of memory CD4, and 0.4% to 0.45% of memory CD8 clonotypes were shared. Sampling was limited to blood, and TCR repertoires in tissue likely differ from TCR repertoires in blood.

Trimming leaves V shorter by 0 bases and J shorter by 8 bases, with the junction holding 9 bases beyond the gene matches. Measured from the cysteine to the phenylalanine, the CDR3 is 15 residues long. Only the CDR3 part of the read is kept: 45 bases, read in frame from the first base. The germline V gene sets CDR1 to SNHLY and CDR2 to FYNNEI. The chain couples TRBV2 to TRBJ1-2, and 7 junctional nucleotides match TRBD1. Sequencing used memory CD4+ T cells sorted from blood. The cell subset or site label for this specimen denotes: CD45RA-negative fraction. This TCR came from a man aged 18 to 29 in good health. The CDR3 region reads CASSEANWGGQGYTF. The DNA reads TGTGCCAGCAGTGAAGCTAACTGGGGGGGACAGGGCTACACCTTC.